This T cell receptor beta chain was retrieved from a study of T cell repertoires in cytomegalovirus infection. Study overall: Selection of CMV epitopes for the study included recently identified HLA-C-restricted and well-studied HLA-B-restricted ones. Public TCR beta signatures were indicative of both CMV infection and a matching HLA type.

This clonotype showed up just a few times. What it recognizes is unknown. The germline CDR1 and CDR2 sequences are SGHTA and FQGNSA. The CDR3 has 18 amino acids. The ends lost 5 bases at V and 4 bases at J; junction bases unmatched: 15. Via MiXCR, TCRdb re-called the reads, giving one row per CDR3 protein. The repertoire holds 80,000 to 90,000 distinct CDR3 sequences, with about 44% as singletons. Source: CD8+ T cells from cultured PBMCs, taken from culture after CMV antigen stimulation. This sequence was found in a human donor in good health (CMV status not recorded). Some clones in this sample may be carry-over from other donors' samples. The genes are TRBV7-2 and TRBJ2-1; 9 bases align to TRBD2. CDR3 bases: TGTGCCAGCAGCACGAACCTCAATTTAGCGGGGGCTTACAATGAGCAGTTCTTC. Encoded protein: CASSTNLNLAGAYNEQFF.